Presented here are 29 T cell receptor beta chains from one specimen sequenced in a study of blood T cell repertoires in COVID-19 (TCRdb year 2020). Receptors were amplified or captured by the immunoSEQ multiplex PCR assay. As stored in TCRdb, this immuneACCESS dataset retains in-frame rearrangements with V and J assigned. A fraction of the clones does not appear; measured against another copy, unresolved V genes explain less than half of the discrepancy, and the remainder lacks a known reason. The sample table shows approximately 230,000 clones, and under 95% are seen once. Approximately 2% of the sample is held by the ten biggest clonotypes. The sequencing input was PBMCs or T cells enriched from blood (not recorded which). These receptors all stem from a woman under 30 who had recovered from COVID-19.

This sequence joins TRBV18 and TRBJ1-4; D is perhaps TRBD1 (6 bases). CDR3 length equals 13 residues. Germline V CDR1 and CDR2: KGHSH, LQKENI. V dropped 4 bases and J dropped 14 bases, with 17 bases sitting between them. The CDR3 DNA reads TGTGCCAGCTCACGATCCAGGACAGAAGCCCTGTTTTTT. Encoded protein: CASSRSRTEALFF.

This chain connects TRBV5-1 to TRBJ1-1; D is undetermined. This CDR3 is 13 amino acids long. Germline assignment: CDR1 SGHRS and CDR2 YFSETQ. The ends were cut back, 0 bases at V and 5 bases at J, with 8 bases in the middle. CDR3 region: CASSLAAGTEAFF. CDR3 nucleotide sequence: TGCGCCAGCAGCTTGGCGGCCGGGACTGAAGCTTTCTTT. Variable domain in full (rest from reference TRBV5-1 and TRBJ1-1): KAGVTQTPRYLIKTRGQQVTLSCSPISGHRSVSWYQQTPGQGLQFLFEYFSETQRNKGNFPGRFSGRQFSNSRSEMNVSTLELGDSALYLCASSLAAGTEAFFGQGTRLTVV.

The chain joins TRBV12-3 or TRBV12-4 to TRBJ1-6; D unresolved. CDR3 length: 12 amino acids. V lost 3 bases and J lost 10, with 7 bases in between. The CDR3 nucleotides are TGTGCCAGCAGTTTGAGTTTGTCACCCCTCCACTTT. It codes for CASSLSLSPLHF.

This clone was detected only once. This sequence joins TRBV6-2 or TRBV6-3 and TRBJ2-7; TRBD1 aligns across 7 bases. Germline CDR1 and CDR2: MNHEY and SVGEGT. The CDR3 sequence is 14 residues long. With 6 bases clipped from V and 5 bases from J, the junction kept 10 bases outside the gene matches. The CDR3 region has the DNA TGTGCCAGCAGCTCAGGGGGAGAGTGGGACGAGCAGTACTTC. It specifies CASSSGGEWDEQYF.

Only one count was recorded for this clone. The chain is built from TRBV11-2 and TRBJ1-1; no clear D gene. V gave up 3 bases and J gave up 8 bases, with 7 bases separating them. Germline-derived CDR1 and CDR2 are SGHAT and FQNNGV. The CDR3 is 11 amino acids. The CDR3 sequence: CASSLSVEAFF. In DNA, the CDR3 is TGTGCCAGCAGCTTGAGTGTGGAAGCTTTCTTT.

The J gene is TRBJ1-1, the V gene TRBV5-6; maybe TRBD1 (5 bases). Germline values: CDR1 SGHDT, CDR2 YYEEEE. The ends were cut back, 3 bases at V and 5 bases at J, with 8 bases in the middle. This CDR3 is 12 amino acids long. CDR3 sequence reads: CASSWGETEAFF. The CDR3 coding sequence is TGTGCCAGCAGCTGGGGGGAGACTGAAGCTTTCTTT.

The chain couples TRBV27 to TRBJ1-6, with D uncertain. V lost 7 bases and J 8 bases, leaving 18 bases between the germline ends. The CDR3 has 15 residues. The germline V gene encodes CDR1 MNHEY and CDR2 SMNVEV (reference sequence). In DNA form, the CDR3 reads TGTGCCAGCAAAAGCCCGGGTTGGGTTTATTCACCCCTCCACTTT. It yields the protein CASKSPGWVYSPLHF.

A remark on this clone: This is likely a read error, given that the CDR3 carries no conserved phenylalanine or tryptophan at its end. No DNA is shown, since the ends of the CDR3 on it are uncertain; the CDR3 is the one TCRdb lists. The V gene is TRBV12-3 or TRBV12-4, the J gene TRBJ2-7; the table's D call, TRBD2, was not checked against the DNA. With termini counted, the CDR3 has 11 amino acids. The CDR3: CASSLGGPAFI.

This clone was recorded only once. The chain combines TRBV5-4 with TRBJ1-1, with TRBD1 identical over 7 bases. The junction had 6 bases not matched to a gene; V was cut back by 2 bases and J by 5 bases. The CDR3 sequence is 14 residues long. Germline V gives CDR1 SGHNT, CDR2 YYREEE (reference sequence). The CDR3 DNA reads as TGTGCCAGCAGCTTACAGGGGATGGGGACTGAAGCTTTCTTT. This codes for CASSLQGMGTEAFF. The whole variable domain, filled in from reference TRBV5-4 and TRBJ1-1, reads ETGVTQSPTHLIKTRGQQVTLRCSSQSGHNTVSWYQQALGQGPQFIFQYYREEENGRGNFPPRFSGLQFPNYSSELNVNALELDDSALYLCASSLQGMGTEAFFGQGTRLTVV.

This clone showed up just a few times. The chain couples TRBV4-1 to TRBJ1-3; D remains unclear. V shed 0 bases and J shed 5 bases, with 11 bases lying between them. This CDR3 region has 15 residues. CDR1 is MGHRA and CDR2 is YSYEKL in the germline V gene. The CDR3 sequence: CASSQEEAPRNTIYF. For the CDR3, the DNA is TGCGCCAGCAGCCAAGAAGAGGCACCCAGAAACACCATATATTTT.

The chain employs TRBV5-4 and TRBJ1-4, with 8 bases aligning to TRBD1. Germline values: CDR1 SGHNT, CDR2 YYREEE (reference sequence). V dropped 1 base and J dropped 7; count of bases not matched to a gene: 6. The CDR3 is 15 amino acids. The CDR3 loop reads CASSLRQGAGEKLFF. The CDR3 DNA follows: TGTGCCAGCAGCTTGCGGCAGGGGGCTGGTGAAAAACTGTTTTTT.

The chain uses TRBV7-9 and TRBJ1-2, with 7 bases aligning to TRBD1. With V trimmed by 1 base and J by 8 bases, 7 bases remained unmatched. The germline CDR1 and CDR2 sequences are SEHNR and FQNEAQ (reference sequence). The CDR3 has 14 residues. The CDR3 here is CASSLDQGVGGYTF. The CDR3 DNA reads as TGTGCCAGCAGCTTAGACCAGGGGGTCGGAGGCTACACCTTC.

In the case of this clone: The junction departs from the called germline gene at one end, perhaps through a read error. This rearrangement joins TRBV11-3 to TRBJ1-4; 7 bases fit TRBD1. The length of the CDR3 is 12 residues. Germline V lookup: CDR1 SGHNT, CDR2 YENEEA. This CDR3 is CASSPLSGTVIF. The DNA of the CDR3 is TGTGCCAGCTCACCATTAAGTGGGACAGTGATTTTT.

V gene TRBV28 combines with J gene TRBJ1-4; no definite D call. The V gene's germline CDR1 is MDHEN and CDR2 SYDVKM. V was trimmed by 3 bases and J by 6 bases, leaving 14 bases between them. CDR3 length equals 15 residues. The CDR3 here is CASSFSVKADEKLFF. CDR3 DNA: TGTGCCAGCAGTTTTTCGGTAAAAGCGGATGAAAAACTGTTTTTT.

V and J are TRBV19 and TRBJ1-2; D is unresolved. This CDR3 is built from 12 residues. CDR1 and CDR2 (germline): LNHDA, SQIVND (reference sequence). V lost 7 bases and J 2 bases, leaving 8 bases between the germline ends. This CDR3 reads CASNEGNYGYTF. CDR3 nucleotides: TGTGCCAGTAATGAGGGAAACTATGGCTACACCTTC.

The J gene is TRBJ2-3, the V gene TRBV7-2, with D possibly matching TRBD1 (6 bases). Germline V CDR1 and CDR2: SGHTA, FQGNSA. This CDR3 is 17 amino acids long. V was pared by 1 base and J by 4 bases, with 18 bases between. CDR3 residues: CASSLVPGAKGADTQYF. The CDR3, as DNA: TGTGCCAGCAGCTTAGTCCCAGGAGCAAAGGGGGCAGATACGCAGTATTTT. The complete variable domain, with remaining parts taken from reference TRBV7-2 and TRBJ2-3, reads GAGVSQSPSNKVTEKGKDVELRCDPISGHTALYWYRQSLGQGLEFLIYFQGNSAPDKSGLPSDRFSAERTGGSVSTLTIQRTQQEDSAVYLCASSLVPGAKGADTQYFGPGTRLTVL.

The V and J genes are TRBV15 and TRBJ1-2; no firm D call. Germline V gene data show CDR1 as LNHNV and CDR2 as YYDKDF (reference sequence). CDR3 length equals 11 residues. Trimming shortened V by 6 bases and J by 8 bases, and 10 bases separated the two germline ends. The CDR3 protein is CATSPGLGYTF. The CDR3 DNA is TGTGCCACCAGTCCAGGACTAGGCTACACCTTC.

V and J are TRBV7-2 and TRBJ1-5; TRBD1 aligns across 9 bases. J was trimmed by 4 bases and V by 1 base; bases with no gene match: 2. This CDR3 region has 15 residues. CDR1 and CDR2 from the germline V gene are SGHTA and FQGNSA. The CDR3 DNA follows: TGTGCCAGCAGCTTAGTTGGGACAGGGAATCAGCCCCAGCATTTT. Its translation: CASSLVGTGNQPQHF.

The rearrangement joins TRBV3-1 (or the pseudogene TRBV3-2) to TRBJ2-2, with 13 bases that match TRBD2. Unmatched junction bases numbered 3, after V lost 0 bases and J lost 8 bases. This CDR3 is built from 16 residues. The germline V gene encodes CDR1 LGHDT and CDR2 YNNKEL (reference sequence). CDR3 region: CASSQEPGLAGGELFF. CDR3 DNA sequence: TGTGCCAGCAGCCAAGAACCGGGACTAGCGGGGGGGGAGCTGTTTTTT.

V gene TRBV11-3 combines with J gene TRBJ1-5; D gene ambiguous. Trimming stripped 0 bases from V and 0 bases from J, with 6 bases between. Per germline, CDR1 SGHNT and CDR2 YENEEA. This CDR3 spans 15 amino acids. The CDR3 loop is CASSLDGSSNQPQHF. In nucleotides, the CDR3 is TGTGCCAGCAGCTTAGATGGGAGTAGCAATCAGCCCCAGCATTTT.

The J gene is TRBJ1-2, the V gene TRBV7-3, with 8 bases matching TRBD1. Trimming removed 4 bases from V and 1 base from J; junction bases left unmatched: 2. The CDR3 covers 14 residues. Germline V gives CDR1 SGHTA, CDR2 FQGTGA. CDR3 DNA: TGTGCCAGCAGCTCAGGGGGCAATAACTATGGCTACACCTTC. As protein: CASSSGGNNYGYTF.

The V call is TRBV27, the J call TRBJ2-7; perhaps TRBD2 as D (6 bases). Per the germline V gene, CDR1 is MNHEY and CDR2 is SMNVEV (reference sequence). The V gene lost 5 bases and the J gene lost 6 bases, with 17 bases spanning the gap. The CDR3 consists of 14 residues. DNA of the CDR3: TGTGCCAGCAGTCCTCGTGGGGCGGGAAGCGAGCAGTACTTC. It specifies CASSPRGAGSEQYF.

This chain links TRBV4-2 with TRBJ2-3, with TRBD2 matching 8 bases. The V segment lost 3 bases and the J segment 6 bases; nucleotides outside the gene matches: 11. The germline gives CDR1 LGHNA, CDR2 YNFKEQ. The length of the CDR3 is 16 residues. This chain's CDR3 is CASSQDQTSVGDTQYF. The CDR3 nucleotides are TGTGCCAGCAGCCAGGACCAGACTAGCGTGGGGGATACGCAGTATTTT.

This clone was seen once. Because the CDR3 is missing its conserved closing phenylalanine or tryptophan, this is likely a read error. It is unclear where the CDR3 begins or ends on the DNA, so no DNA is shown, and the CDR3 is as TCRdb lists it. The chain combines TRBV15 with TRBJ1-6; no DNA check was done on the table's D call, TRBD1. The CDR3 totals 17 residues, both ends included. Germline CDR1 LNHNV, CDR2 YYDKDF (reference sequence). This chain's CDR3 is CATSRESTDFIHVLRAD.

The V and J genes are TRBV7-2 and TRBJ2-3, with 7 nucleotides matching TRBD2. This CDR3 has 15 amino acids. V shed 1 base and J 8 bases; nucleotides not matched to a gene: 9. Germline values: CDR1 SGHTA, CDR2 FQGNSA. The CDR3 loop is CASSLDRTSGGTQYF. DNA of the CDR3: TGTGCCAGCAGCTTAGACCGGACTAGTGGCGGTACGCAGTATTTT.

J is TRBJ1-3 and V is TRBV10-3, with D tentatively TRBD1 (6 bases). Germline V gene sequence: CDR1 ENHRY, CDR2 SYGVKD. V was trimmed by 6 bases and J by 4 bases, leaving 16 bases between them. This CDR3 is 15 amino acids long. CDR3 sequence reads: CAIRYDTGYGNTIYF. As DNA, the CDR3 is TGTGCCATCAGATACGATACAGGGTACGGAAACACCATATATTTT.

This clone has a count of ten or more. V and J are TRBV12-3 or TRBV12-4 and TRBJ1-1; D uncertain. CDR3 size: 10 residues. V lost 6 bases to trimming and J lost 7 bases, with 6 bases between them. The CDR3, as DNA: TGTGCCAGCAGCCTATATGAAGCTTTCTTT. Translation: CASSLYEAFF.

J is TRBJ1-5 and V is TRBV21-1; TRBD1, the D gene given by the table, was not confirmed from the DNA. TRBV21-1 is marked as a pseudogene. The CDR3 loop spans 17 amino acids. CDR3 DNA sequence: TGTGCCAGCAGCAAGGAAACAGGTTTCGTTAGCAATCAGCCCCAGCATTTT. Protein product: CASSKETGFVSNQPQHF.

This chain joins TRBV14 and TRBJ2-2, with TRBD2 identical over 12 bases. This CDR3 has 16 amino acids. Germline-derived CDR1 and CDR2 are SGHDN and FVKESK. Trimming at V came to 1 base and at J to 7 bases, leaving 4 bases not matched to a gene. The CDR3 DNA reads as TGTGCCAGCAGCCAAGCCCGACTAGCGGGGGTCGGGGAGCTGTTTTTT. Protein sequence: CASSQARLAGVGELFF.